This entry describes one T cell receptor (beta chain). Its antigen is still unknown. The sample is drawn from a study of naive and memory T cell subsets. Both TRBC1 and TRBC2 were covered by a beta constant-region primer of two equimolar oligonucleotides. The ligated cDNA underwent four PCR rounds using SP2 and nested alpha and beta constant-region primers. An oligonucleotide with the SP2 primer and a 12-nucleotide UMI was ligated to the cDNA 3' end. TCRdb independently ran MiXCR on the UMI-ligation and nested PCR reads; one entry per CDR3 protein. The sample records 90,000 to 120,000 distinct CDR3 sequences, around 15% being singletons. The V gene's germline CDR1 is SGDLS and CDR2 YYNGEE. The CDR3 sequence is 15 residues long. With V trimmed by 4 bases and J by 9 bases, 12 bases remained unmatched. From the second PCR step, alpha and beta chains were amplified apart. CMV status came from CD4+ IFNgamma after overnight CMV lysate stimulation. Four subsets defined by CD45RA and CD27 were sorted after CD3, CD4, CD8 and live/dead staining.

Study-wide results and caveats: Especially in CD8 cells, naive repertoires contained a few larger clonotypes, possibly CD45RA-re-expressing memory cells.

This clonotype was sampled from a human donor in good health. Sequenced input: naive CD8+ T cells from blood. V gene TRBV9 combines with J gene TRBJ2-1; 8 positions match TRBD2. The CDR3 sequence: CASSIGGTSGGEQFF. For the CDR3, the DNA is TGTGCCAGCAGCATCGGCGGAACTAGCGGAGGTGAGCAGTTCTTC.